These T cell receptor beta chains were read from a single sample in a study of cytomegalovirus exposure and HLA in healthy donors. Assay: immunoSEQ multiplex PCR; the TCRdb copy retains only in-frame clones and omits some. The table includes some 130,000 clones, about 76% detected once. Sample: PBMCs. These receptors came from a male donor in good health and CMV-seronegative. The CDR3 runs from the conserved cysteine through the conserved F or W. D genes are given only for firm matches. Not every row has a clone size; where given, it reads once, few, many or a size class.

CDR3 protein	CDR3 DNA	J gene	clone size	V gene	D gene
CASRDRGQNGYTF	TGTGCCAGCAGGGACAGGGGGCAGAATGGCTACACCTTC	TRBJ1-2	once	TRBV6-5	TRBD1
CASTRSTDTQYF	TGTGCCAGCACCCGTTCGACAGATACGCAGTATTTT	TRBJ2-3	few	TRBV7-2	.
CASSPYLAGGQDTQYF	TGCGCCAGCAGCCCGTATCTAGCGGGAGGACAAGATACGCAGTATTTT	TRBJ2-3	many	TRBV5-1	TRBD2
CASSAQTSGGGYEQYF	TGTGCCAGCAGCGCCCAGACTAGCGGAGGAGGCTACGAGCAGTACTTC	TRBJ2-7	once	TRBV9	TRBD2
CAWSVGLRGETQYF	TGTGCCTGGAGCGTCGGCCTAAGAGGAGAGACCCAGTACTTC	TRBJ2-5	.	TRBV30	.
CASNTPGQGVYEQYF	TGTGCCAGCAATACTCCGGGACAGGGGGTTTACGAGCAGTACTTC	TRBJ2-7	.	TRBV2	TRBD1
CASSISSSGVPQPQHF	TGTGCCAGTAGTATATCCTCGTCCGGGGTCCCCCAGCCCCAGCATTTT	TRBJ1-5	.	TRBV19	.
CASSLGQGEPQHF	TGTGCCAGCAGCTTAGGACAGGGCGAGCCCCAGCATTTT	TRBJ1-5	.	TRBV7-6	TRBD1
CASSSVDRVGQPQHF	TGTGCCAGTAGTTCAGTAGACAGGGTGGGTCAGCCCCAGCATTTT	TRBJ1-5	.	TRBV19	TRBD1
CASANGTGHGYTF	TGTGCCAGCGCGAACGGGACAGGGCATGGCTACACCTTC	TRBJ1-2	.	TRBV18	TRBD1
CASSKGDRGNYEQYF	TGTGCCAGCAGCAAAGGGGACAGGGGGAACTACGAGCAGTACTTC	TRBJ2-7	.	TRBV7-2	TRBD1
CSVGTGFGEQFF	TGCAGCGTGGGTACAGGGTTTGGTGAGCAGTTCTTC	TRBJ2-1	few	TRBV29-1	.
CASSSRDKGSYEQYF	TGTGCCAGCAGTTCCCGGGACAAGGGGTCCTACGAGCAGTACTTC	TRBJ2-7	.	TRBV7-9	.
CAGSRYTSGKRSGANVLTF	TGTGCCGGCAGCCGGTACACTAGCGGGAAAAGGAGTGGGGCCAACGTCCTGACTTTC	TRBJ2-6	once	TRBV4-2	TRBD2
CASTPVQTGHEQYF	TGTGCCAGCACCCCCGTACAGACAGGGCACGAGCAGTACTTC	TRBJ2-7	.	TRBV7-8	TRBD1
CASSPSSGAASTDTQYF	TGTGCCAGCAGCCCCTCGAGCGGGGCGGCTAGCACAGATACGCAGTATTTT	TRBJ2-3	few	TRBV14	TRBD2
CASSGALLYF	TGTGCCAGCAGTGGAGCCTTACTGTATTTT	TRBJ2-3	.	TRBV2	.
CASSLVIRSSYNEQFF	TGTGCCAGCAGCTTGGTAATTCGTAGCTCCTACAATGAGCAGTTCTTC	TRBJ2-1	.	TRBV5-4	.
CASSLGTGSTGELFF	TGTGCCAGCAGCCTTGGGACAGGGAGCACCGGGGAGCTGTTTTTT	TRBJ2-2	.	TRBV7-9	TRBD1
CASRNRGQNRRDTQYF	TGTGCCAGCAGAAACAGGGGGCAGAATCGTCGAGATACGCAGTATTTT	TRBJ2-3	.	TRBV6-6	TRBD1
CASSTGSSPPNEQYF	TGCGCCAGCAGCACCGGGAGCTCTCCCCCCAACGAGCAGTACTTC	TRBJ2-7	few	TRBV5-1	.
CATVGWEADTQYF	TGTGCTACTGTAGGGTGGGAGGCAGATACGCAGTATTTT	TRBJ2-3	.	TRBV12-5	.
CASSTTGTGESAVYTF	TGCGCCAGCAGCACAACCGGGACAGGGGAGTCGGCTGTCTACACCTTC	TRBJ1-2	.	TRBV5-1	TRBD1
CASSSTSGRFRYNEQFF	TGCGCCAGCAGCTCGACTAGCGGGAGGTTCCGGTACAATGAGCAGTTCTTC	TRBJ2-1	once	TRBV4-1	TRBD2
CASSGTGSPDSGANVLTF	TGTGCCAGCAGTGGGACAGGGTCCCCCGACTCTGGGGCCAACGTCCTGACTTTC	TRBJ2-6	.	TRBV2	TRBD1
CASSFLDSYGYTF	TGTGCCAGCAGTTTCTTGGACAGCTATGGCTACACCTTC	TRBJ1-2	.	TRBV27	.
CASSEITDTQYF	TGTGCCAGCTCAGAGATCACAGATACGCAGTATTTT	TRBJ2-3	few	TRBV18	.
CASSLETGGNSPLHF	TGTGCCAGCAGCTTAGAGACAGGAGGAAATTCACCCCTCCACTTT	TRBJ1-6	once	TRBV11-2	.
CASSPLAGLWDTQYF	TGTGCCAGTAGTCCCCTAGCGGGCCTCTGGGATACGCAGTATTTT	TRBJ2-3	.	TRBV19	TRBD2
CASSLSGGLAGASYEQYF	TGTGCCAGCAGCTTGTCTGGTGGACTAGCGGGTGCCTCCTACGAGCAGTACTTC	TRBJ2-7	.	TRBV7-8	TRBD2
CSADRDEKLFF	TGCAGTGCCGACAGGGATGAAAAACTGTTTTTT	TRBJ1-4	few	TRBV20-1	TRBD1
CASSQVTGGAGGYTF	TGCGCCAGCAGCCAAGTAACAGGGGGCGCGGGAGGCTACACCTTC	TRBJ1-2	once	TRBV4-3	TRBD1
CASSFGTSGSTYEQYF	TGTGCCAGCAGTTTCGGGACTAGCGGGAGCACCTACGAGCAGTACTTC	TRBJ2-7	few	TRBV27	TRBD2
CASSALPIRDKTEAFF	TGTGCCAGCAGTGCATTACCGATCAGGGATAAGACTGAAGCTTTCTTT	TRBJ1-1	.	TRBV6-1	.
CASSQEYGTGELFF	TGCGCCAGCAGCCAAGAGTACGGGACCGGGGAGCTGTTTTTT	TRBJ2-2	.	TRBV4-3	.
CASSEFWSPSLGGLF	TGTGCCAGCAGTGAATTTTGGAGTCCCTCGCTAGGGGGACTATTT	TRBJ1-5	few	TRBV25-1	.
CATSPQGEGQETQYF	TGTGCCACCAGCCCACAGGGGGAAGGACAAGAGACCCAGTACTTC	TRBJ2-5	.	TRBV15	TRBD1
CASSLSRETEAFF	TGTGCCAGCAGCTTATCGCGAGAGACTGAAGCTTTCTTT	TRBJ1-1	.	TRBV7-9	.
CASSQDGLAGAITDTQYF	TGCGCCAGCAGCCAAGATGGGCTAGCGGGGGCCATCACAGATACGCAGTATTTT	TRBJ2-3	.	TRBV4-3	TRBD2
CASSSGLSNQPQHF	TGCGCCAGCAGCTCGGGTCTTAGCAATCAGCCCCAGCATTTT	TRBJ1-5	few	TRBV5-1	.
CAIRDRNSNQPQHF	TGTGCCATCAGGGACAGGAATAGCAATCAGCCCCAGCATTTT	TRBJ1-5	.	TRBV10-3	TRBD1
CASSERQGRTEAFF	TGTGCCAGCAGTGAACGACAGGGAAGAACTGAAGCTTTCTTT	TRBJ1-1	few	TRBV6-5	TRBD1
CASGLGTVSYEQYF	TGTGCTAGTGGTTTGGGGACTGTCTCCTACGAGCAGTACTTC	TRBJ2-7	.	TRBV12-5	.
CASSLVSGGKDTQYF	TGTGCCAGCAGCTTGGTTAGCGGGGGGAAAGATACGCAGTATTTT	TRBJ2-3	.	TRBV5-4	TRBD2
CASSPSTAERAEQFF	TGTGCCAGCAGCCCATCTACCGCCGAGAGGGCGGAGCAGTTCTTC	TRBJ2-1	.	TRBV5-4	.
CASRPTGGRGNSPLHF	TGTGCCAGCAGGCCGACAGGGGGCAGGGGCAATTCACCCCTCCACTTT	TRBJ1-6	.	TRBV5-6	TRBD1
CASSQGDRGRDEKLFF	TGTGCCAGCAGCCAGGGTGACAGGGGGCGGGATGAAAAACTGTTTTTT	TRBJ1-4	.	TRBV4-2	TRBD1
CASSARHTPGLAGGSSYNEQFF	TGTGCCAGCAGCGCCCGACATACTCCGGGACTAGCGGGAGGGTCCTCCTACAATGAGCAGTTCTTC	TRBJ2-1	once	TRBV9	TRBD2
CASSARQGPNTEAFF	TGTGCCAGCAGCGCCAGACAGGGGCCGAACACTGAAGCTTTCTTT	TRBJ1-1	.	TRBV7-2	TRBD1
CASSSSRTGGNTIYF	TGTGCCAGCAGCTCTAGTAGGACAGGGGGGAACACCATATATTTT	TRBJ1-3	.	TRBV7-9	TRBD1
CASSLHRVSYNEQFF	TGCGCCAGCAGCCTTCACAGGGTCTCCTACAATGAGCAGTTCTTC	TRBJ2-1	.	TRBV4-3	.
CASSQVSYFGQNTEAFF	TGTGCCAGCAGCCAAGTGAGTTATTTCGGACAGAACACTGAAGCTTTCTTT	TRBJ1-1	.	TRBV14	.
CASSIERPGLAVNTEAFF	TGTGCCAGTAGTATAGAAAGGCCAGGTCTGGCAGTGAACACTGAAGCTTTCTTT	TRBJ1-1	few	TRBV19	.